Sequencing of this TCR beta chain was carried out in a study of blood T cell repertoires in COVID-19. Whole-study context: The cDNA or gDNA used as material had been derived from T cells, B-cell-depleted T cells, or PBMCs.

Method: immunoSEQ multiplex PCR; TCRdb's copy keeps in-frame clones and lacks some. The sample carries 230,000 or so clones, roughly 79% recorded once. Germline values: CDR1 LNHDA, CDR2 SQIVND (reference sequence). Unmatched junction bases numbered 3, after V lost 2 bases and J lost 3 bases. The CDR3 sequence is 14 residues long. Source material: peripheral blood. The clonotype was recovered from an elderly woman with COVID-19, enrolled during active disease. V gene TRBV19 combines with J gene TRBJ2-7, with TRBD1 matching 8 bases. CDR3 amino acids: CASSIRDRFYEQYF. The CDR3 DNA sequence: TGTGCCAGTAGTATACGGGACAGGTTCTACGAGCAGTACTTC. The full variable domain, completed using reference TRBV19 and TRBJ2-7, is DGGITQSPKYLFRKEGQNVTLSCEQNLNHDAMYWYRQDPGQGLRLIYYSQIVNDFQKGDIAEGYSVSREKKESFPLTVTSAQKNPTAFYLCASSIRDRFYEQYFGPGTRLTVT.